These T cell receptor beta chains were read from a single sample in a study of post-analysis software for immune sequencing data. MiXCR, applied by TCRdb to the PCR reads, yields one record per CDR3 protein. The table shows 150,000 to 200,000 distinct CDR3 sequences, with over 25% occurring only once. What was sequenced was blood. These receptor sequences come from a girl between 10 and 17 years old with multiple sclerosis. CDR3s include the opening cysteine and the closing phenylalanine or tryptophan. D genes are given only for firm matches. Clone size is stated in some rows and not others, as once, few, many or a class when expanded.

len: 16; v_gene: TRBV6-6; d_gene: .; j_gene: TRBJ1-2; abundance: few; CDR3nt: TGTGCCAGCAGTTCCCTTACTCGTGGGGAAAACTATGGCTACACCTTC; CDR3aa: CASSSLTRGENYGYTF
len: 14; v_gene: TRBV7-9; d_gene: TRBD2; j_gene: TRBJ2-1; abundance: many; CDR3nt: TGTGCCAGCAGCTTAAACGAGGCGGGAGGCGAGCAGTTCTTC; CDR3aa: CASSLNEAGGEQFF
len: 14; v_gene: TRBV19; d_gene: TRBD1; j_gene: TRBJ2-5; abundance: once; CDR3nt: TGTGCCAGTAACCCACTAGGGGGCTTAAATGAGCAGTACTTC; CDR3aa: CASNPLGGLNEQYF
len: 15; v_gene: TRBV10-3; d_gene: .; j_gene: TRBJ2-1; abundance: many; CDR3nt: TGTGCCATCAGTGATCAGGTCGCCATACACAATGAGCAGTTCTTC; CDR3aa: CAISDQVAIHNEQFF
len: 13; v_gene: TRBV10-3; d_gene: .; j_gene: TRBJ2-7; abundance: many; CDR3nt: TGTGCCACCAGACTAAGCGACTCCTACGAGCAGTACTTC; CDR3aa: CATRLSDSYEQYF
len: 16; v_gene: TRBV11-2; d_gene: .; j_gene: TRBJ2-7; abundance: .; CDR3nt: TGTGCCAGCCGCTCCCGTTTTTCCGGGACTTTGAACGAGCAGTACTTC; CDR3aa: CASRSRFSGTLNEQYF
len: 13; v_gene: TRBV29-1; d_gene: TRBD2; j_gene: TRBJ2-7; abundance: many; CDR3nt: TGCAGCGTTACGACTAGCGGAACCTACGAGCAGTACTTC; CDR3aa: CSVTTSGTYEQYF
len: 19; v_gene: TRBV12-3/TRBV12-4; d_gene: .; j_gene: TRBJ2-1; abundance: few; CDR3nt: TGTGCCAGCAGTTTAGCGCGGGGTCCACATCCTTTTACATACAATGAGCAGTTCTTC; CDR3aa: CASSLARGPHPFTYNEQFF
len: 12; v_gene: TRBV19; d_gene: .; j_gene: TRBJ1-6; abundance: .; CDR3nt: TGTGCCAGTAGTATAGAAGGATCACCCCTCCACTTT; CDR3aa: CASSIEGSPLHF
len: 15; v_gene: TRBV3-1; d_gene: .; j_gene: TRBJ1-1; abundance: .; CDR3nt: TGTGCCAGCAGCCAAGATAACGGGATTGGGGCTGAAGCTTTCTTT; CDR3aa: CASSQDNGIGAEAFF
len: 15; v_gene: TRBV7-6; d_gene: .; j_gene: TRBJ2-7; abundance: .; CDR3nt: TGTGCCAGCAGCTTAGCGCAGGGGGGGACCTACGAGCAGTACTTC; CDR3aa: CASSLAQGGTYEQYF